These 29 T cell receptor beta chains were all obtained from the same sample, sequenced in a study of blood T cell repertoires in COVID-19. Sequenced by immunoSEQ multiplex PCR; TCRdb stores in-frame clones only, minus some. This sample has 100,000 or so clones; more than 75% occur once, and the top ten carry 4% to 5.5%. Sequences were obtained from peripheral blood. All receptors come from a human donor in a cohort sampled during active COVID-19.

In the case of this clone: The germline gene is not matched at one end of the junction; a read error may be the cause. The chain recombines TRBV2 with TRBJ2-2, with 9 positions matching TRBD1. Germline V gene data show CDR1 as SNHLY and CDR2 as FYNNEI. The CDR3 is 17 residues long. CDR3 in DNA: TGTGCCAGCACGCGGCCCGGGACAGGGACCAAACACCGGGGAGCTGTTTTT. Amino acids: CASTRPGTGTKHRGAVF.

This clone showed up just once. The chain combines TRBV11-2 with TRBJ1-4; TRBD1 matches 7 bases. This CDR3 has 14 residues. Germline V gene data show CDR1 as SGHAT and CDR2 as FQNNGV. V shed 5 bases, J shed 4 bases, and the junction held 4 bases outside the gene matches. The CDR3 spells CASSDRDSNEKLFF. DNA for the CDR3: TGTGCCAGCAGCGACCGGGACAGTAATGAAAAACTGTTTTTT.

The V and J genes are TRBV27 and TRBJ2-3; 8 bases fit TRBD2. Germline CDR1 is MNHEY and CDR2 is SMNVEV (reference sequence). The junction had 8 bases not matched to a gene; V was cut back by 3 bases and J by 6 bases. This CDR3 is 15 amino acids long. In DNA form, the CDR3 reads TGTGCCAGCAGTTTTGCGGGGGGATTTAGCGATACGCAGTATTTT. It is translated as CASSFAGGFSDTQYF.

The gene calls are TRBV18 and TRBJ1-1, with TRBD1 as a possible D gene (6 bases). The CDR3 contains 15 residues. Trimming removed 3 bases at V and 5 bases at J, with 16 bases between. CDR1 KGHSH and CDR2 LQKENI come from the germline V gene. Here the CDR3 reads CASSPAGGAGTEAFF. The CDR3 coding sequence is TGTGCCAGCTCACCGGCGGGGGGGGCAGGGACTGAAGCTTTCTTT.

V usage is TRBV13 and J usage is TRBJ1-2; no reliable D call. Germline V gene lookup returns CDR1 PRHDT and CDR2 FYEKMQ (reference sequence). V was trimmed by 8 bases and J by 4 bases, leaving 11 bases between them. The CDR3 loop spans 12 amino acids. The chain's CDR3 is CASGQARYGYTF. The CDR3, as DNA: TGTGCCAGCGGGCAGGCGCGCTATGGCTACACCTTC. Complete variable domain (other parts from reference TRBV13 and TRBJ1-2): AAGVIQSPRHLIKEKRETATLKCYPIPRHDTVYWYQQGPGQDPQFLISFYEKMQSDKGSIPDRFSAQQFSDYHSELNMSSLELGDSALYFCASGQARYGYTFGSGTRLTVV.

The rearrangement links TRBV2 to TRBJ2-5; weak D call: TRBD1 (7 bases). This CDR3 region has 15 residues. Germline lookup yields CDR1 SNHLY and CDR2 FYNNEI. Deletions cut 1 base from V and 4 bases from J, with 13 bases between. In DNA, the CDR3 is TGTGCCAGCAGTGAAGAACGACAGGGAGGAGAGACCCAGTACTTC. Translation gives CASSEERQGGETQYF.

The chain has TRBV10-3 and TRBJ1-6; D might be TRBD1 (5 bases). Germline V gene sequence: CDR1 ENHRY, CDR2 SYGVKD. V lost 4 bases and J lost 7, with 14 bases in between. The CDR3 spans 15 residues. CDR3 amino acids: CAISAGGTGNSPLHF. The DNA for the CDR3 is TGTGCCATCAGTGCCGGGGGTACCGGGAATTCACCCCTCCACTTT.

V is TRBV4-3 and J is TRBJ2-7, with D maybe TRBD1 (6 bases). The CDR3 length is 15 residues. Trimming pared 1 base from V and 2 bases from J, leaving 12 bases between. Germline lookup yields CDR1 LGHNA and CDR2 YSLEER. In nucleotides, the CDR3 is TGCGCCAGCAGCCAAGGGGTAGGGACAACCTACGAGCAGTACTTC. Translated: CASSQGVGTTYEQYF.

This chain connects TRBV7-8 to TRBJ2-5; the match to TRBD2 covers 7 bases. The CDR3 is 17 residues long. V shed 2 bases, J shed 3 bases, and the junction held 12 bases outside the gene matches. Germline CDR1 and CDR2: SGHVS and FQNEAQ. CDR3 region: CASSLIRGGWGKETQYF. In DNA form, the CDR3 reads TGTGCCAGCAGCTTAATCCGCGGGGGTTGGGGGAAAGAGACCCAGTACTTC. Combining the CDR3 with reference TRBV7-8 and TRBJ2-5 gives the whole variable domain GAGVSQSPRYKVAKRGQDVALRCDPISGHVSLFWYQQALGQGPEFLTYFQNEAQLDKSGLPSDRFFAERPEGSVSTLKIQRTQQEDSAVYLCASSLIRGGWGKETQYFGPGTRLLVL.

V and J are TRBV6-5 and TRBJ2-3, with 7 bases aligning to TRBD1. The V gene's germline CDR1 is MNHEY and CDR2 SVGAGI. CDR3 size: 15 residues. The junction had 7 bases not matched to a gene; V was cut back by 6 bases and J by 1 base. The CDR3 sequence is CASRQGQIRTDTQYF. The CDR3 bases are TGTGCCAGCAGACAGGGGCAAATACGCACAGATACGCAGTATTTT.

V is TRBV15 and J is TRBJ2-6; 9 bases are shared with TRBD1. The V segment lost 0 bases and the J segment 4 bases; nucleotides outside the gene matches: 7. Germline CDR1 reads LNHNV; CDR2 reads YYDKDF (reference sequence). The CDR3 covers 18 residues. The CDR3 loop reads CATSRDYWTGAGANVLTF. CDR3 nucleotide sequence: TGTGCCACCAGCAGAGATTATTGGACAGGGGCAGGGGCCAACGTCCTGACTTTC. The variable domain in full, completed from reference TRBV15 and TRBJ2-6, reads DAMVIQNPRYQVTQFGKPVTLSCSQTLNHNVMYWYQQKSSQAPKLLFHYYDKDFNNEADTPDNFQSRRPNTSFCFLDIRSPGLGDTAMYLCATSRDYWTGAGANVLTFGAGSRLTVL.

V gene TRBV7-2 combines with J gene TRBJ2-7; D is ambiguous. The ends were cut back, 5 bases at V and 0 bases at J, with 8 bases in the middle. Germline V gene data show CDR1 as SGHTA and CDR2 as FQGNSA. The CDR3 totals 13 residues. The CDR3 nucleotides read TGTGCCAGCAGCGCGAGGAGCTCCTACGAGCAGTACTTC. Translating it yields CASSARSSYEQYF.

The sample holds one count of this clone. The J gene is TRBJ1-3, the V gene TRBV18; TRBD1 might be the D (6 bases). CDR3 length equals 17 residues. V dropped 0 bases and J dropped 5 bases, with 17 bases sitting between them. The germline gives CDR1 KGHSH, CDR2 LQKENI. CDR3 residues: CASSPPSLSTGRNTIYF. As DNA, the CDR3 is TGTGCCAGCTCACCACCCTCATTAAGCACAGGGCGAAACACCATATATTTT.

The V gene is TRBV28, the J gene TRBJ1-4; D possibly corresponds to TRBD1 (5 bases). Trimming left V 6 bases short and J 6 bases short, with 11 bases between. Germline CDR1 reads MDHEN; CDR2 reads SYDVKM. This CDR3 region has 13 residues. The CDR3 sequence is CASRLSGYEKLFF. As DNA, the CDR3 is TGTGCCAGCAGACTTTCAGGGTATGAAAAACTGTTTTTT. The full variable domain, with the rest looked up from reference TRBV28 and TRBJ1-4, is DVKVTQSSRYLVKRTGEKVFLECVQDMDHENMFWYRQDPGLGLRLIYFSYDVKMKEKGDIPEGYSVSREKKERFSLILESASTNQTSMYLCASRLSGYEKLFFGSGTQLSVL.

The rearrangement links TRBV6-2 or TRBV6-3 to TRBJ2-5; 13 bases match TRBD2. Germline lookup yields CDR1 MNHEY and CDR2 SVGEGT. V shed 2 bases, J shed 2 bases, and the junction held 5 bases outside the gene matches. CDR3 length equals 17 residues. For the CDR3, the DNA is TGTGCCAGCAGTTACGGGAGGACTAGCGGGGGACAAGAGACCCAGTACTTC. This translates into CASSYGRTSGGQETQYF.

This rearrangement joins TRBV6-2 or TRBV6-3 to TRBJ2-2; 11 bases fit TRBD2. The CDR3 covers 16 residues. Germline lookup yields CDR1 MNHEY and CDR2 SVGEGT. The V and J ends lost 4 bases and 0 bases, in that order; junction bases with no gene match: 1. The CDR3 bases are TGTGCCAGCAGTTTTAGCGGGGGGGCGAACACCGGGGAGCTGTTTTTT. Amino acid sequence: CASSFSGGANTGELFF.

The chain has TRBV19 and TRBJ2-1; D possibly corresponds to TRBD1 (6 bases). The CDR3 has 14 residues. V gave up 10 bases and J gave up 3 bases, with 16 bases separating them. Per the germline V gene, CDR1 is LNHDA and CDR2 is SQIVND (reference sequence). CDR3 DNA sequence: TGTGCCACTAGACAGGATTTGGACTACAATGAGCAGTTCTTC. Translation: CATRQDLDYNEQFF.

The genes are TRBV28 and TRBJ1-2; D is perhaps TRBD1 (5 bases). V lost 1 base and J lost 2, with 11 bases in between. This CDR3 is 15 amino acids long. Germline V gene data show CDR1 as MDHEN and CDR2 as SYDVKM. This CDR3 is CASSLSGGGNYGYTF. Written as DNA, the CDR3 is TGTGCCAGCAGTTTATCGGGGGGTGGCAACTATGGCTACACCTTC.

The chain links TRBV2 to TRBJ1-6; 8 nucleotides line up with TRBD1. Germline CDR1 and CDR2: SNHLY and FYNNEI. The CDR3 sequence is 13 residues long. Trimming at V came to 11 bases and at J to 6 bases, leaving 6 bases not matched to a gene. In DNA form, the CDR3 reads TGTGCCGGACGGACAGGGACTAATTCACCCCTCCACTTT. This codes for CAGRTGTNSPLHF.

The rearrangement uses TRBV5-1 and TRBJ1-3; D possibly corresponds to TRBD1 (6 bases). This CDR3 has 14 amino acids. Trimming removed 4 bases from V and 8 bases from J, with 16 bases in between. Germline lookup yields CDR1 SGHRS and CDR2 YFSETQ. The CDR3 nucleotides are TGCGCCAGCAGCCCAGGGACACCGGTCGACACCATATATTTT. Amino acid sequence: CASSPGTPVDTIYF.

Note on this clone: Other nucleotide sequences in the sample specify the same CDR3. The V and J genes are TRBV7-9 and TRBJ2-5; D not certain. The V gene's germline CDR1 is SEHNR and CDR2 FQNEAQ (reference sequence). Trimming left V 5 bases short and J 2 bases short, with 3 bases between. There are 11 residues in the CDR3. The CDR3 region has the DNA TGTGCCAGCAGCCTTCAAGAGACCCAGTACTTC. This encodes CASSLQETQYF.

The chain links TRBV7-2 to TRBJ2-6; D unresolved. Trimming took 1 base from V and 3 from J, leaving 7 bases between them. The CDR3 covers 15 residues. Germline V gene lookup returns CDR1 SGHTA and CDR2 FQGNSA. The CDR3 nucleotides read TGTGCCAGCAGCTTAGGACTGGGTGGGGCCAACGTCCTGACTTTC. It is translated as CASSLGLGGANVLTF.

V usage is TRBV13 and J usage is TRBJ2-1; D gene uncertain. The CDR3 runs to 15 residues. V lost 3 bases and J lost 2, with 11 bases in between. Looked up from germline, CDR1 is PRHDT and CDR2 is FYEKMQ (reference sequence). For the CDR3, the DNA is TGTGCCAGCAGCTTCAGGAAGGAAGCCTACAATGAGCAGTTCTTC. It encodes CASSFRKEAYNEQFF.

The CDR3 sequence: CASSGGTGVDYEQYF. CDR3 sequence (DNA): TGTGCCAGCAGCGGCGGGACAGGGGTTGACTACGAGCAGTACTTC. The chain combines TRBV5-8 with TRBJ2-7, with 10 bases matching TRBD1. The ends lost 4 bases at V and 3 bases at J; junction bases unmatched: 7. Germline V gene sequence: CDR1 SGHTS, CDR2 YDEGEE. This CDR3 has 15 amino acids.

The chain employs TRBV9 and TRBJ2-7, with 7 bases aligning to TRBD2. Unmatched junction bases numbered 10, after V lost 0 bases and J lost 4 bases. The CDR3 consists of 16 residues. Germline CDR1 reads SGDLS; CDR2 reads YYNGEE. The CDR3 loop reads CASSVASASGEYEQYF. In nucleotides, the CDR3 is TGTGCCAGCAGCGTAGCTTCTGCTAGCGGAGAATACGAGCAGTACTTC.

V gene TRBV6-6 combines with J gene TRBJ1-6; D ambiguous. Looked up from germline, CDR1 is MNHNY and CDR2 is SVGAGI (reference sequence). V shed 0 bases and J shed 5 bases, with 5 bases lying between them. CDR3 length: 14 residues. CDR3 in amino acids: CASSYSVDNSPLHF. In DNA, the CDR3 is TGTGCCAGCAGTTACTCGGTAGATAATTCACCCCTCCACTTT.

This CDR3 reads CASRYSGNTIYF. The CDR3 nucleotides are TGTGCCAGCAGGTATTCTGGAAACACCATATATTTT. The V gene is TRBV12-3 or TRBV12-4, the J gene TRBJ1-3; no definite D call. The V and J ends lost 6 bases and 1 base respectively, with 4 bases between them. The CDR3 length is 12 residues.

V and J are TRBV18 and TRBJ2-7; possible D gene TRBD2, 5 bases. V was clipped by 5 bases and J by 2 bases, with 13 bases between them. The germline CDR1 and CDR2 sequences are KGHSH and LQKENI. This CDR3 has 14 amino acids. The CDR3 region is CASSSRTGTYEQYF. In DNA form, the CDR3 reads TGTGCCAGCTCATCGCGGACGGGAACCTACGAGCAGTACTTC.

The V gene is TRBV11-1, the J gene TRBJ2-7; the match to TRBD1 covers 9 bases. The trim removed 0 bases at V and 1 base at J, leaving 1 base unmatched. The CDR3 contains 15 residues. The germline CDR1 and CDR2 sequences are SGHAT and FQDESV (reference sequence). CDR3 in amino acids: CASSLAGQGSYEQYF. In DNA, the CDR3 is TGTGCCAGCAGCTTAGCGGGACAGGGATCCTACGAGCAGTACTTC.